The following is a TCR beta chain sequence with its context. Its cognate antigen is unknown. The source of the sample is a study of shared clonotypes between healthy human individuals. Study observations and caveats: Sharing across a handful of donors was seen in 4% to 6.5% of naive CD4 clonotypes.

Assay execution proceeded at the deep level. In the original workflow: ImmunoSEQ only sent back junction sequences with no quality scores, so filtering was done differently. Assay: immunoSEQ multiplex PCR; the TCRdb copy retains only in-frame clones and omits some. V, J and clone size derive from that table, while D and trimming were established from the DNA sequence. The data show some 2,100,000 clones, with 85% to 95% seen just once and roughly 1.8% held by the top ten. CDR3 size: 13 residues. The germline V gene encodes CDR1 MNHEY and CDR2 SMNVEV (reference sequence). V was cut by 7 bases and J by 2 bases, with 8 bases left in between. As defined, naive CD8 cells were CD45RO-negative and positively selected for CCR7, with terminally differentiated effector memory CD45RA+ cells excluded.

The chain links TRBV27 to TRBJ2-2, with D unresolved. Sequencing was performed on naive CD8+ T cells from PBMCs. This TCR came from a man younger than 35 in good health. Some clones in this sample may be carry-over from other donors' samples. CDR3 protein: CASIQRNTGELFF. The CDR3 nucleotides are TGTGCCAGCATTCAGCGAAACACCGGGGAGCTGTTTTTT.